The clone carrying this T cell receptor beta chain has more than one count but fewer than ten. The antigen is unknown. The CDR3 has 15 residues. Germline values: CDR1 KGHSH, CDR2 LQKENI. Trimming at V came to 4 bases and at J to 5 bases, leaving 8 bases not matched to a gene. This entry comes from a study of beta chain features in type 1 diabetes. Overall study results and limits: Relative to healthy donors, patients appeared to have naive, central memory and Treg TCRB repertoires that were more similar. TCRB CDR3s from Type 1 diabetes patients were moderately but significantly shorter in all four CD4+ subsets.

Of the isolated RNA, all was reverse transcribed, and so the sequenced material was expressed TCRB transcripts. There were approximately 3.5 million reads on average in the naive, central memory and regulatory T cell samples. The table came from immunoSEQ multiplex PCR; TCRdb's copy has only in-frame clones and leaves some out. The table includes around 280,000 clones, 15% detected once. The clonotype was recovered from a man aged 18 to 35 with type 1 diabetes. Sequenced material: naive CD4+ T cells from blood. The chain couples TRBV18 to TRBJ2-5; 9 nucleotides match TRBD1. CDR3 sequence reads: CASSQLRDRDETQYF. The CDR3 DNA sequence: TGTGCCAGCTCACAGCTCCGGGACAGGGACGAGACCCAGTACTTC.